The subject of this entry is one TCR beta chain. The data belong to a study of T cell responses to AZD1222 COVID-19 vaccine. Using immunoSEQ multiplex PCR, the repertoire was profiled, and TCRdb retains in-frame clones only, with some absent. In the table there are 150,000 to 180,000 clones, roughly nine tenths of which are singletons. This specimen was peripheral blood, taken 28 days after the second AZD1222 dose. This TCR was recovered from an adult who received the AZD1222 COVID-19 vaccine.

In DNA form, the CDR3 reads TGTGCCAGCAGTTCGGCTGACAGCTGGGGGGGCTACACCTTC. Translation gives CASSSADSWGGYTF. The V gene is TRBV28, the J gene TRBJ1-2; possible D gene TRBD1, 5 bases. This CDR3 is built from 14 residues. Trimming shortened V by 4 bases and J by 8 bases, and 17 bases separated the two germline ends. Germline CDR1 and CDR2: MDHEN and SYDVKM.